Below are 10 T cell receptor beta chains sequenced from a single sample in a study of blood T cell repertoires in COVID-19. Produced via immunoSEQ multiplex PCR; TCRdb's table is partial and in-frame only. The sample consists of about 34,000 clones, roughly 73% of them appearing once. Sequencing input: peripheral blood. The receptor set was obtained from a man of 80 years or more with active or convalescent COVID-19.

The gene calls are TRBV12-3 or TRBV12-4 and TRBJ1-2; D is possibly TRBD1 (6 bases). The CDR3 loop spans 13 amino acids. Trimming left V 6 bases short and J 7 bases short, with 15 bases between. CDR3 protein: CASRSPGASGYTF. The CDR3 DNA follows: TGTGCCAGCAGGTCTCCAGGGGCCAGTGGCTACACCTTC.

The count of this clone is one. CDR3 nucleotide sequence: TGTGCCAGCAGCGAACGGACAGGGACTAATGAAAAACTGTTTTTT. Translated: CASSERTGTNEKLFF. The chain recombines TRBV9 with TRBJ1-4; 8 bases are shared with TRBD1. J gave up 2 bases and V 3 bases, and 3 bases lay outside the gene matches. Germline values: CDR1 SGDLS, CDR2 YYNGEE. The CDR3 runs 15 residues.

V usage is TRBV7-2 and J usage is TRBJ2-2; the D gene is possibly TRBD1 (6 bases). The CDR3 is 14 amino acids. Trimming left V 4 bases short and J 5 bases short, with 11 bases between. Germline lookup yields CDR1 SGHTA and CDR2 FQGNSA. DNA for the CDR3: TGTGCCAGCAGCTATAGAACAGGGACCGGGGAGCTGTTTTTT. Amino acid sequence: CASSYRTGTGELFF.

V and J are TRBV7-2 and TRBJ1-3, with 10 bases aligning to TRBD1. Germline V gives CDR1 SGHTA, CDR2 FQGNSA. CDR3 size: 17 residues. The junction had 7 bases not matched to a gene; V was cut back by 5 bases and J by 0 bases. The chain's CDR3 is CASSERQGALSGNTIYF. CDR3 DNA sequence: TGTGCCAGCAGCGAAAGACAGGGGGCCCTCTCTGGAAACACCATATATTTT. The complete variable domain, with remaining parts taken from reference TRBV7-2 and TRBJ1-3, reads GAGVSQSPSNKVTEKGKDVELRCDPISGHTALYWYRQSLGQGLEFLIYFQGNSAPDKSGLPSDRFSAERTGGSVSTLTIQRTQQEDSAVYLCASSERQGALSGNTIYFGEGSWLTVV.

This clone has just a few counts. The chain joins TRBV28 to TRBJ2-7; D unclear. This CDR3 region has 16 residues. Germline V lookup: CDR1 MDHEN, CDR2 SYDVKM. V was pared by 1 base and J by 3 bases, with 16 bases between. This CDR3 is CASSLLTRRFLYEQYF. Written as DNA, the CDR3 is TGTGCCAGCAGTTTATTAACTCGGCGGTTTCTCTACGAGCAGTACTTC.

The V gene is TRBV11-3, the J gene TRBJ2-1; 7 bases fit TRBD2. V was clipped by 8 bases and J by 9 bases; unmatched bases: 10. The germline gives CDR1 SGHNT, CDR2 YENEEA. The CDR3 spans 13 residues. The CDR3 coding sequence is TGTGCCAGCTTAGAGGTTGGGGGGGGTGAGCAGTTCTTC. Residues: CASLEVGGGEQFF.

The chain has TRBV27 and TRBJ2-1, with 8 bases matching TRBD2. With 6 bases clipped from V and 16 bases from J, the junction kept 14 bases outside the gene matches. The CDR3 runs to 13 residues. Germline V CDR1 and CDR2: MNHEY, SMNVEV (reference sequence). The CDR3 here is CASRRTAAGDPFF. CDR3 in DNA: TGTGCCAGCAGAAGAACTGCAGCGGGAGACCCATTCTTC.

The V and J genes are TRBV27 and TRBJ2-7; 11 bases line up with TRBD2. Germline CDR1 reads MNHEY; CDR2 reads SMNVEV (reference sequence). Trimming took 5 bases from V and 5 from J; bases not matched to a gene: 5. The CDR3 sequence is 14 residues long. In nucleotides, the CDR3 is TGTGCCAGCAGTGTAGCGGGAGGGCCGGACGAGCAGTACTTC. This gives the protein CASSVAGGPDEQYF.

This clone was detected once. The chain has TRBV11-2 and TRBJ1-1; D may be TRBD1 (6 bases). CDR1 and CDR2 from the germline V gene are SGHAT and FQNNGV. The germline V and J ends were trimmed by 1 base and 10 bases, with 16 bases remaining between them. The CDR3 loop spans 14 amino acids. CDR3 in DNA: TGTGCCAGCAGCTTAGTCGGACAGTGGGCATCAGCTTTCTTT. As protein: CASSLVGQWASAFF. Drawing the rest from reference TRBV11-2 and TRBJ1-1, the complete variable domain is EAGVAQSPRYKIIEKRQSVAFWCNPISGHATLYWYQQILGQGPKLLIQFQNNGVVDDSQLPKDRFSAERLKGVDSTLKIQPAKLEDSAVYLCASSLVGQWASAFFGQGTRLTVV.

The sample holds one count of this clone. The V call is TRBV7-9, the J call TRBJ2-5, with TRBD1 identical over 10 bases. Germline loops: CDR1 SEHNR, CDR2 FQNEAQ (reference sequence). The CDR3 loop spans 16 amino acids. The J segment lost 3 bases and the V segment lost 5 bases, leaving 9 bases of the junction unmatched. This CDR3 is CASSLTGTGDEETQYF. For the CDR3, the DNA is TGTGCCAGCAGCCTCACGGGGACAGGGGATGAAGAGACCCAGTACTTC.